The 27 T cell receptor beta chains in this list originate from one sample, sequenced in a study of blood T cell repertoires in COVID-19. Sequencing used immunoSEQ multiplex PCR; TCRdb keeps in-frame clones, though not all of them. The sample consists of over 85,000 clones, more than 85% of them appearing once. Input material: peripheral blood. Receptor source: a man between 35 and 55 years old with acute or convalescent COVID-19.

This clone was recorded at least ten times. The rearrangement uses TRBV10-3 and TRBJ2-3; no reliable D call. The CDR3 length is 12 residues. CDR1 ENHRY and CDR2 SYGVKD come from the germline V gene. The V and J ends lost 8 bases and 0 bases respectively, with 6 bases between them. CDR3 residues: CAIGQSTDTQYF. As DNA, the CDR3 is TGTGCCATCGGGCAGAGCACAGATACGCAGTATTTT.

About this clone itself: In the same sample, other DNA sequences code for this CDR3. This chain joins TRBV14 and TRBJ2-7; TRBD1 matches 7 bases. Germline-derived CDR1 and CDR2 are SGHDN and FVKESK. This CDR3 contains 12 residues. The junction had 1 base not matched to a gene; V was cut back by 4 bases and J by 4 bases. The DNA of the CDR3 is TGTGCCAGCAGCCCGACAGGGTACGAGCAGTACTTC. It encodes CASSPTGYEQYF.

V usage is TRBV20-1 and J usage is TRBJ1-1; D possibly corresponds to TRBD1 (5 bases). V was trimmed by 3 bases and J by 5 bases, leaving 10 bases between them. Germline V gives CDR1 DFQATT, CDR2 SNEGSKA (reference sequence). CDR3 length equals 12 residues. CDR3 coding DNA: TGCAGTGCTAGTCGGGGGGGGACTGAAGCTTTCTTT. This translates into CSASRGGTEAFF.

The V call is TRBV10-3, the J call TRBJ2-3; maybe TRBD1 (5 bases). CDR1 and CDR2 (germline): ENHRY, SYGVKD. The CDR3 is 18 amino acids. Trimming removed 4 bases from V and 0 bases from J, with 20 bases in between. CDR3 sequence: CAISANLKYQGSTDTQYF. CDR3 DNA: TGTGCCATCAGTGCCAACTTAAAATATCAGGGTAGCACAGATACGCAGTATTTT.

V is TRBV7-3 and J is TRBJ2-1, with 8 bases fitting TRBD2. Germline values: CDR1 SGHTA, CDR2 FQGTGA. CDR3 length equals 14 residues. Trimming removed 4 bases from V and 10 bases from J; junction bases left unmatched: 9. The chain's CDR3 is CASSSDTSGAEQFF. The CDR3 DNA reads TGTGCCAGCAGCTCCGATACTAGCGGTGCAGAGCAGTTCTTC.

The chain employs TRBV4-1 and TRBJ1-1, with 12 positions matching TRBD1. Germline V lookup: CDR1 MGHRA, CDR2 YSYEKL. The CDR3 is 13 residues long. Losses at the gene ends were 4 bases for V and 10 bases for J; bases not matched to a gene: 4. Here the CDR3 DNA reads TGCGCCAGCAGCCCGGGACAGGGGGCCGGAGCTTTCTTT. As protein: CASSPGQGAGAFF.

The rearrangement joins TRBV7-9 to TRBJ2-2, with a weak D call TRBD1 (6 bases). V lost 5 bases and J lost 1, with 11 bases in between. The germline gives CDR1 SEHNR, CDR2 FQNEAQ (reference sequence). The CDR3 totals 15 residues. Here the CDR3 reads CASSHRQENTGELFF. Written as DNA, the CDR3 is TGTGCCAGCAGCCACAGACAGGAGAACACCGGGGAGCTGTTTTTT. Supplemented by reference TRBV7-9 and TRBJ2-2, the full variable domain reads DTGVSQNPRHKITKRGQNVTFRCDPISEHNRLYWYRQTLGQGPEFLTYFQNEAQLEKSRLLSDRFSAERPKGSFSTLEIQRTEQGDSAMYLCASSHRQENTGELFFGEGSRLTVL.

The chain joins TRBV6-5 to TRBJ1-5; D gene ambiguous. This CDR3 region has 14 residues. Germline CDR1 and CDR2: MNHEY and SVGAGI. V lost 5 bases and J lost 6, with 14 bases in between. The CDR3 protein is CASSTGFGGQPQHF. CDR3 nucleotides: TGTGCCAGCAGTACGGGGTTCGGAGGTCAGCCCCAGCATTTT.

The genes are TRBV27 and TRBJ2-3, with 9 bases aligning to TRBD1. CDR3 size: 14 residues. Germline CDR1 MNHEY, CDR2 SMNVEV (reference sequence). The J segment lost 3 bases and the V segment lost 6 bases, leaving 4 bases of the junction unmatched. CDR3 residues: CASSPQGATDTQYF. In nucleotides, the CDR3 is TGTGCCAGCAGCCCACAGGGGGCGACAGATACGCAGTATTTT.

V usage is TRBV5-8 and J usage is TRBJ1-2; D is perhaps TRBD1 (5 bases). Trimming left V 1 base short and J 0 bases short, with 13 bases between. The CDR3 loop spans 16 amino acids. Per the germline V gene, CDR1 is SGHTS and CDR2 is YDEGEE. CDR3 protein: CASSLLPTVTNYGYTF. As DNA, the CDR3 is TGTGCCAGCAGCTTGTTACCGACAGTTACTAACTATGGCTACACCTTC.

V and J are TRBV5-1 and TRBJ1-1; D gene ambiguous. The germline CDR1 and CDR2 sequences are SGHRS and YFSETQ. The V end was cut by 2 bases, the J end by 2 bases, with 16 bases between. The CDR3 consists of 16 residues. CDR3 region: CASSFSRVGSNTEAFF. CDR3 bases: TGCGCCAGCAGCTTTTCGCGGGTCGGCTCAAACACTGAAGCTTTCTTT.

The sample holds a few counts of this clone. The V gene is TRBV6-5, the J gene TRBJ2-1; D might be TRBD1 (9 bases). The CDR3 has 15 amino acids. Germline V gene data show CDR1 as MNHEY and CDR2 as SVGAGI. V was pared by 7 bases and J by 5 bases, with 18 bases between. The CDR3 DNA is TGTGCCAGCATTCGGGGGGGACAGGGAAACAATGAGCAGTTCTTC. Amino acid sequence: CASIRGGQGNNEQFF.

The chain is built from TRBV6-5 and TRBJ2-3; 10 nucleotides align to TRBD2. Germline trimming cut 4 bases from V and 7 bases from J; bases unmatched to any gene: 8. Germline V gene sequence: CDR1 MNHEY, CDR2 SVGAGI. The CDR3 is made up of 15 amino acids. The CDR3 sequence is CASSLVLAGDYTQYF. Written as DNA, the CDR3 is TGTGCCAGCAGTTTAGTCCTAGCGGGGGATTATACGCAGTATTTT.

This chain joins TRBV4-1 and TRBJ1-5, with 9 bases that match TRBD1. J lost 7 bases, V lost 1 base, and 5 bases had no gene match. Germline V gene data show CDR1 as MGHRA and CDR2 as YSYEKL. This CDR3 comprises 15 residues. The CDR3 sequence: CASSQARTGGQPQHF. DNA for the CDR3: TGCGCCAGCAGCCAAGCACGTACAGGGGGCCAGCCCCAGCATTTT.

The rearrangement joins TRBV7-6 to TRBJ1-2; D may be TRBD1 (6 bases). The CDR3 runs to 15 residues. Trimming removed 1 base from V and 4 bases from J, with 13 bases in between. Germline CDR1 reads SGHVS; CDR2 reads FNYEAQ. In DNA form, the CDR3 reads TGTGCCAGCAGCTTAGATCAGGGGCTGAGCTATGGCTACACCTTC. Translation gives CASSLDQGLSYGYTF.

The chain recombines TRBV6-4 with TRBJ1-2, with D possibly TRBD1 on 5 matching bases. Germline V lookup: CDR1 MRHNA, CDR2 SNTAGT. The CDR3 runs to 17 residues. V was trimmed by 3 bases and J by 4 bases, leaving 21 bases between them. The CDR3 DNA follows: TGTGCCAGCAGTGAATTAAGGGGTACCCCTTCTCCCTATGGCTACACCTTC. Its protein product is CASSELRGTPSPYGYTF.

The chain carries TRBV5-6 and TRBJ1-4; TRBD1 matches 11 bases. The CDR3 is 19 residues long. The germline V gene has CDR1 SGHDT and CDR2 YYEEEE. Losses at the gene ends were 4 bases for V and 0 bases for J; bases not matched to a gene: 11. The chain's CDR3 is CASSRPGQGVGATNEKLFF. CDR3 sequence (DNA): TGTGCCAGCAGCCGGCCGGGACAGGGGGTAGGTGCAACTAATGAAAAACTGTTTTTT. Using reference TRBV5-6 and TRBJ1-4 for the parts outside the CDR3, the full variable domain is DAGVTQSPTHLIKTRGQQVTLRCSPKSGHDTVSWYQQALGQGPQFIFQYYEEEERQRGNFPDRFSGHQFPNYSSELNVNALLLGDSALYLCASSRPGQGVGATNEKLFFGSGTQLSVL.

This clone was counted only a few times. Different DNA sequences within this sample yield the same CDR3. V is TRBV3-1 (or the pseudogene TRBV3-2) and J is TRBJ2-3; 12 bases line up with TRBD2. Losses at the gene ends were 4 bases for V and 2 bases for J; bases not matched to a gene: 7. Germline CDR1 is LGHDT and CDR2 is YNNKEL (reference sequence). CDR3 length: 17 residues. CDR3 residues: CASSRRLAGDLTDTQYF. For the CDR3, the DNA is TGTGCCAGCAGCCGACGACTAGCGGGAGACCTCACAGATACGCAGTATTTT.

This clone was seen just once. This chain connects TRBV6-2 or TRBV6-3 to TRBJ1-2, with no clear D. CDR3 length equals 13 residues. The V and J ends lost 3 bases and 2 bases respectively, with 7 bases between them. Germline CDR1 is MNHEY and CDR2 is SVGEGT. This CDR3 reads CASSYTENYGYTF. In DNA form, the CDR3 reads TGTGCCAGCAGTTATACAGAGAACTATGGCTACACCTTC.

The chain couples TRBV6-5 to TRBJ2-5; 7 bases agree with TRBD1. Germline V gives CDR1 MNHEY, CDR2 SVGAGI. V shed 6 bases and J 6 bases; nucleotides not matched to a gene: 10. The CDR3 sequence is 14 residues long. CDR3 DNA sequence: TGTGCCAGCAGAAAGGGACAGACAGGGCAGACCCAGTACTTC. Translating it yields CASRKGQTGQTQYF.

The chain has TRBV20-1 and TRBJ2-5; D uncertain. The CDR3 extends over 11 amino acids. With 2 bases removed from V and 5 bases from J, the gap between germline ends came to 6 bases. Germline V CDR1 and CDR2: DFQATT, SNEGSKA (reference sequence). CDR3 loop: CSARQAETQYF. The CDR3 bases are TGCAGTGCTAGACAGGCGGAGACCCAGTACTTC.

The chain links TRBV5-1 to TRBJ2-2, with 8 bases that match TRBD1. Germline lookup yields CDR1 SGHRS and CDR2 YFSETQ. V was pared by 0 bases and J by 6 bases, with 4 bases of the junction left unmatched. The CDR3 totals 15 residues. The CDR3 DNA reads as TGCGCCAGCAGCTTGGGTCGGACAGGGCCCGGGGAGCTGTTTTTT. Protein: CASSLGRTGPGELFF.

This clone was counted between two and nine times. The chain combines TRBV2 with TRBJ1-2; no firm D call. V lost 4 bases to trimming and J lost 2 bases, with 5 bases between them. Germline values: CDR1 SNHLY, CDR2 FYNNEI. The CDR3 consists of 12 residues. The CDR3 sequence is CASSVLNYGYTF. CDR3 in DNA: TGTGCCAGCAGTGTATTAAACTATGGCTACACCTTC.

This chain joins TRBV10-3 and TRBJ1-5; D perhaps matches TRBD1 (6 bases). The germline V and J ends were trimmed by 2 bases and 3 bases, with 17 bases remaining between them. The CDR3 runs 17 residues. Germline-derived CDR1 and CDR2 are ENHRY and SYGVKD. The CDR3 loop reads CAISEAVGGGSNQPQHF. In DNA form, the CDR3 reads TGTGCCATCAGTGAGGCGGTAGGGGGGGGATCCAATCAGCCCCAGCATTTT.

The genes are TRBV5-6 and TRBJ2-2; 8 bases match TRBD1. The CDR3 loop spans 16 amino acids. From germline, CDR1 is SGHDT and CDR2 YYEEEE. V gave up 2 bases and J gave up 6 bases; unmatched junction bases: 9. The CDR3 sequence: CASSFRGRGVAGELFF. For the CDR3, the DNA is TGTGCCAGCAGCTTCAGGGGGCGCGGGGTGGCCGGGGAGCTGTTTTTT.

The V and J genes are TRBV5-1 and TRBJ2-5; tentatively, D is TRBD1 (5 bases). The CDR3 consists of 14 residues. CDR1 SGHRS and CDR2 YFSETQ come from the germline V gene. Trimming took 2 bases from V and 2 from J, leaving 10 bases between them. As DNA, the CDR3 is TGCGCCAGCAGCTTCTCGACAGATCAAGAGACCCAGTACTTC. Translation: CASSFSTDQETQYF. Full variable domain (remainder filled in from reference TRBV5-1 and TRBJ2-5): KAGVTQTPRYLIKTRGQQVTLSCSPISGHRSVSWYQQTPGQGLQFLFEYFSETQRNKGNFPGRFSGRQFSNSRSEMNVSTLELGDSALYLCASSFSTDQETQYFGPGTRLLVL.

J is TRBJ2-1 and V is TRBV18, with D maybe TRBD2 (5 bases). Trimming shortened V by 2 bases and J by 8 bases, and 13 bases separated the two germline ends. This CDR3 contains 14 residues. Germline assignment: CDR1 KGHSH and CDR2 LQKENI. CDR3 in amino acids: CASSPDASLDEQFF. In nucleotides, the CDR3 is TGTGCCAGCTCACCAGACGCTAGCCTGGATGAGCAGTTCTTC.